The 25 T cell receptor beta chains below come from one sample, sequenced in a study of regulatory T cells in long-lasting Graves disease. Documented time point: persistent/refractory GD, antithyroid drugs over 5 years with positive TRAb. The TCR library was made from RNA extracted from PBMCs. Investigators prepared the TCR beta libraries by applying iRepertoire HTBI primers and Arm-PCR of CDR3 regions. TCRdb ran MiXCR on the multiplex PCR reads and lists one entry per CDR3 protein. The sample consists of 300,000 to 500,000 distinct CDR3 sequences, less than 25% of them appearing once. Sequenced material: peripheral blood mononuclear cells (PBMCs), taken when the disease was refractory, from a patient treated with antithyroid drugs. Receptors originate from a female donor with Graves disease.

V and J are TRBV6-1 and TRBJ2-2; TRBD2 aligns across 7 bases. The CDR3 totals 16 residues. Germline V CDR1 and CDR2: MNHNS, SASEGT. The V gene end was trimmed by 8 bases and the J gene end by 1 base; junction bases not matched to a gene: 10. Here the CDR3 reads CASLSGAGLNTGELFF. The CDR3 DNA reads TGTGCCAGCTTAAGCGGGGCAGGGTTGAACACCGGGGAGCTGTTTTTT.

This clonotype was detected a few times. The rearrangement links TRBV20-1 to TRBJ1-1, with a weak D call TRBD1 (6 bases). Germline loops: CDR1 DFQATT, CDR2 SNEGSKA (reference sequence). V lost 4 bases and J lost 1, with 16 bases in between. The CDR3 has 15 residues. The CDR3 loop reads CSATSGVGKNTEAFF. In DNA, the CDR3 is TGCAGTGCTACATCAGGGGTGGGTAAGAACACTGAAGCTTTCTTT.

This clonotype was counted at least ten times. The V gene is TRBV6-1, the J gene TRBJ2-7; a weak D match, TRBD2 (5 bases). Trimming pared 8 bases from V and 4 bases from J, leaving 15 bases between. Germline CDR1 MNHNS, CDR2 SASEGT. This CDR3 has 13 residues. The CDR3, as DNA: TGTGCCAGCGTCCGAGAGGGCGCGTACGAGCAGTACTTC. Its translation is CASVREGAYEQYF.

The chain has TRBV28 and TRBJ2-3; 8 nucleotides line up with TRBD1. CDR3 length: 14 amino acids. J gave up 3 bases and V 4 bases, and 3 bases lay outside the gene matches. Germline V gene sequence: CDR1 MDHEN, CDR2 SYDVKM. The DNA for the CDR3 is TGTGCCAGCAGTTACAGGGGGTTTACAGATACGCAGTATTTT. This gives the protein CASSYRGFTDTQYF.

This clonotype came up a few times. The V call is TRBV9, the J call TRBJ1-1; no definite D call. This CDR3 has 15 amino acids. Per germline, CDR1 SGDLS and CDR2 YYNGEE. The V end lost 4 bases, the J end lost 4 bases, and 17 bases lay between the germline ends. In nucleotides, the CDR3 is TGTGCCAGCAGCCCTGTCCTGGTGGGAGGCACTGAAGCTTTCTTT. Translating gives CASSPVLVGGTEAFF.

The V and J genes are TRBV15 and TRBJ1-3; no reliable D call. The CDR3 has 15 residues. Germline CDR1 and CDR2: LNHNV and YYDKDF (reference sequence). Trimming shortened V by 0 bases and J by 0 bases, and 6 bases separated the two germline ends. The CDR3 coding sequence is TGTGCCACCAGCAGAGAAATAGGCTCTGGAAACACCATATATTTT. This encodes CATSREIGSGNTIYF.

This clonotype was recorded many times. This chain connects TRBV7-2 to TRBJ1-5, with D possibly TRBD1 on 5 matching bases. The germline V gene encodes CDR1 SGHTA and CDR2 FQGNSA. The V and J ends lost 5 bases and 5 bases respectively, with 16 bases between them. CDR3 length: 15 residues. The CDR3 DNA sequence: TGTGCCAGCAGCCTTATGGGGGGACGCGATCAGCCCCAGCATTTT. Translation: CASSLMGGRDQPQHF. The complete variable domain, with remaining parts taken from reference TRBV7-2 and TRBJ1-5, reads GAGVSQSPSNKVTEKGKDVELRCDPISGHTALYWYRQSLGQGLEFLIYFQGNSAPDKSGLPSDRFSAERTGGSVSTLTIQRTQQEDSAVYLCASSLMGGRDQPQHFGDGTRLSIL.

V is TRBV3-1 and J is TRBJ1-1, with D tentatively TRBD1 (6 bases). Per germline, CDR1 LGHDT and CDR2 YNNKEL (reference sequence). The CDR3 extends over 14 amino acids. Trimming took off 0 bases at V and 3 bases at J, with 8 bases between the two ends. This CDR3 reads CASSQEKGDTEAFF. The CDR3 DNA sequence: TGTGCCAGCAGCCAAGAAAAGGGGGACACTGAAGCTTTCTTT. Variable domain in full (rest from reference TRBV3-1 and TRBJ1-1): DTAVSQTPKYLVTQMGNDKSIKCEQNLGHDTMYWYKQDSKKFLKIMFSYNNKELIINETVPNRFSPKSPDKAHLNLHINSLELGDSAVYFCASSQEKGDTEAFFGQGTRLTVV.

The genes are TRBV19 and TRBJ1-3; D not certain. V lost 6 bases and J 0 bases, leaving 9 bases between the germline ends. The CDR3 runs 14 residues. CDR1 and CDR2 from the germline V gene are LNHDA and SQIVND (reference sequence). The CDR3 protein is CASRMAHSGNTIYF. For the CDR3, the DNA is TGTGCCAGTAGAATGGCTCACTCTGGAAACACCATATATTTT.

This clonotype was seen a few times. The chain employs TRBV30 and TRBJ2-3, with 7 nucleotides matching TRBD1. The germline V gene encodes CDR1 GTSNPN and CDR2 SVGIG (reference sequence). J was trimmed by 4 bases and V by 1 base; bases with no gene match: 2. CDR3 length equals 13 residues. The CDR3 region has the DNA TGTGCCTGGAGTGGGGACAGATCAGATACGCAGTATTTT. This encodes CAWSGDRSDTQYF. Drawing the rest from reference TRBV30 and TRBJ2-3, the complete variable domain is SQTIHQWPATLVQPVGSPLSLECTVEGTSNPNLYWYRQAAGRGLQLLFYSVGIGQISSEVPQNLSASRPQDRQFILSSKKLLLSDSGFYLCAWSGDRSDTQYFGPGTRLTVL.

A remark on this clonotype: This may arise from a read error, as a much more abundant clone is one base away. The V gene is TRBV11-2, the J gene TRBJ2-7, with no clear D. Germline loops: CDR1 SGHAT, CDR2 FQNNGV. CDR3 length equals 12 residues. The CDR3 nucleotides read TGTGCCAGCAGCGACGACACCTACAAGCAGTACTTC. It codes for CASSDDTYKQYF.

The sample holds many counts of this clonotype. V gene TRBV28 combines with J gene TRBJ1-1, with TRBD1 as a possible D gene (6 bases). V shed 7 bases and J shed 4 bases, with 19 bases lying between them. The CDR3 covers 15 residues. The germline CDR1 and CDR2 sequences are MDHEN and SYDVKM. CDR3: CASNVPIDRLTEAFF. The CDR3 region has the DNA TGTGCCAGCAACGTTCCTATAGACAGGCTCACTGAAGCTTTCTTT.

This chain links TRBV7-2 with TRBJ1-2; D not resolved. V was pared by 1 base and J by 0 bases, with 6 bases between. CDR1 SGHTA and CDR2 FQGNSA come from the germline V gene. This CDR3 has 14 residues. The CDR3 region has the DNA TGTGCCAGCAGCTTAGTGGTAGCTAACTATGGCTACACCTTC. Amino acids: CASSLVVANYGYTF.

CDR3: CASSLRGKTEAFF. The CDR3 coding sequence is TGTGCCAGCAGCTTAAGGGGGAAAACTGAAGCTTTCTTT. The chain couples TRBV5-4 to TRBJ1-1, with D perhaps matching TRBD1 (6 bases). The CDR3 covers 13 residues. The germline gives CDR1 SGHNT, CDR2 YYREEE (reference sequence). The germline V and J ends were trimmed by 2 bases and 5 bases, with 10 bases remaining between them.

The rearrangement links TRBV6-1 to TRBJ1-5; possibly TRBD1 for D (6 bases). The CDR3 has 13 residues. Germline V CDR1 and CDR2: MNHNS, SASEGT. V was shortened by 6 bases and J by 5 bases, with 11 bases between the two germline ends. The DNA of the CDR3 is TGTGCCAGCAGGACAGGTCCGGATCAGCCCCAGCATTTT. Translated: CASRTGPDQPQHF.

This clonotype has just a few counts. V is TRBV12-3 or TRBV12-4 and J is TRBJ1-4, with a possible D match to TRBD1 (5 bases). This CDR3 spans 15 amino acids. V was cut by 7 bases and J by 3 bases, with 15 bases left in between. The CDR3 reads CASTLARGANEKLFF. CDR3 nucleotides: TGTGCCAGCACCTTGGCCCGGGGCGCTAATGAAAAACTGTTTTTT.

This clonotype was observed a few times. The V call is TRBV7-9, the J call TRBJ2-7; D gene uncertain. With 3 bases removed from V and 5 bases from J, the gap between germline ends came to 11 bases. There are 13 residues in the CDR3. CDR1 SEHNR and CDR2 FQNEAQ come from the germline V gene (reference sequence). CDR3 loop: CASSFQLGNEQYF. CDR3 bases: TGTGCCAGCAGCTTTCAATTGGGTAACGAGCAGTACTTC.

CDR3 protein: CASSYSNPLTYEQYF. The CDR3 region has the DNA TGTGCCAGCAGTTACTCTAACCCGCTCACGTACGAGCAGTACTTC. This chain uses TRBV6-9 with TRBJ2-7, with unresolved D. The germline V gene has CDR1 MNHGY and CDR2 SVAAGI. Trimming stripped 3 bases from V and 4 bases from J, with 16 bases between. The CDR3 runs 15 residues.

The CDR3 loop reads CASSQGGGHQPQHF. CDR3 in DNA: TGCGCCAGCAGCCAAGGAGGCGGGCATCAGCCCCAGCATTTT. The chain joins TRBV4-1 to TRBJ1-5; D not resolved. The CDR3 is made up of 14 amino acids. Germline V lookup: CDR1 MGHRA, CDR2 YSYEKL. V was clipped by 1 base and J by 5 bases, with 9 bases between them.

The sample holds a few counts of this clonotype. The chain links TRBV12-3 or TRBV12-4 to TRBJ2-7, with 8 bases matching TRBD2. This CDR3 has 15 amino acids. The junction had 7 bases not matched to a gene; V was cut back by 4 bases and J by 2 bases. This CDR3 is CASSSIPGGAYEQYF. CDR3 sequence (DNA): TGTGCCAGCAGTTCTATCCCGGGGGGGGCCTACGAGCAGTACTTC.

This clonotype was recorded a few times. The J gene is TRBJ2-7, the V gene TRBV13, with TRBD1 matching over 7 bases. The length of the CDR3 is 13 residues. The germline V gene encodes CDR1 PRHDT and CDR2 FYEKMQ (reference sequence). The V gene end was trimmed by 6 bases and the J gene end by 2 bases; junction bases not matched to a gene: 4. CDR3 sequence: CASRGQFPYEQYF. In DNA, the CDR3 is TGTGCCAGCAGGGGACAGTTTCCCTACGAGCAGTACTTC.

In its sample, this clonotype was seen a few times. The chain carries TRBV19 and TRBJ2-7, with 7 bases aligning to TRBD1. Germline trimming cut 4 bases from V and 2 bases from J; bases unmatched to any gene: 5. There are 14 residues in the CDR3. Germline assignment: CDR1 LNHDA and CDR2 SQIVND (reference sequence). The DNA for the CDR3 is TGTGCCAGTAGTACGACAGGGTGGACCTACGAGCAGTACTTC. Translating it yields CASSTTGWTYEQYF.

This clonotype was recorded a few times. The V call is TRBV7-2, the J call TRBJ2-2; D uncertain. Germline loops: CDR1 SGHTA, CDR2 FQGNSA. V shed 1 base and J shed 5 bases, with 11 bases lying between them. The CDR3 is made up of 15 amino acids. The DNA of the CDR3 is TGTGCCAGCAGCTTAGTGGCGAAGGGAACCGGGGAGCTGTTTTTT. Its protein is CASSLVAKGTGELFF.

This clonotype was counted a few times. The chain employs TRBV20-1 and TRBJ2-1; 9 bases are shared with TRBD2. Trimming at V came to 6 bases and at J to 10 bases, leaving 13 bases not matched to a gene. The germline V gene encodes CDR1 DFQATT and CDR2 SNEGSKA (reference sequence). The CDR3 length is 14 residues. Here the CDR3 DNA reads TGCAGTGCCCGACTAGCGGCAGTAATTCGAGAGCAGTTCTTC. This sequence encodes CSARLAAVIREQFF.

The chain is built from TRBV12-3 or TRBV12-4 and TRBJ1-4; the D gene is possibly TRBD1 (6 bases). The CDR3 is 15 amino acids. Trimming pared 5 bases from V and 7 bases from J, leaving 17 bases between. In nucleotides, the CDR3 is TGTGCCAGCAGTCATTCAGGGGAAGATGGTGAAAAACTGTTTTTT. Protein sequence: CASSHSGEDGEKLFF.